This T cell receptor beta chain was captured by sequencing in a study of CD8+ T cells in alopecia areata. The sequencing template was cDNA reverse transcribed from extracted RNA. This table comes from immunoSEQ multiplex PCR, and its TCRdb copy is limited to in-frame clones, with some not included. The table has hundreds of thousands of clones, more than 45% seen once; the top ten hold more than 0.4%. As regards this clone: The same CDR3 can be traced to other DNA sequences in this sample.

Both peripheral blood and punch biopsies of lesional scalp skin were obtained from patients who had alopecia areata. There are 15 residues in the CDR3. The junction had 4 bases not matched to a gene; V was cut back by 1 base and J by 7 bases. CDR1 is LGHNA and CDR2 is YNFKEQ in the germline V gene. The TCR sequence derives from a human donor with alopecia areata. This material consisted of CD4+ T cells sorted from blood, taken at week 0. The chain carries TRBV4-2 and TRBJ1-2; the match to TRBD1 covers 12 bases. The CDR3 coding sequence is TGTGCCAGCAGCCAAGTGGGACAGGGGGCAGGTGGCTACACCTTC. It translates to CASSQVGQGAGGYTF.